This T cell receptor beta chain was retrieved from a study of T cell clonality in common variable immunodeficiency. Study-wide results and limits: Shared TCRbeta clones were fewer between CVID subjects than controls. Fewer deletions and N-nucleotide insertions were reportedly seen in common variable immunodeficiency TCR beta sequences. CVID subjects showed higher TCRbeta clonality than healthy controls.

CVID subjects were neither ill nor on immunomodulatory or immunosuppressive medication at sampling. Blood samples were heparinized, about 5 to 8 ml per donor. The germline V gene has CDR1 SQVTM and CDR2 ANQGSEA. CDR3 length: 15 amino acids. With 7 bases clipped from V and 4 bases from J, the junction kept 14 bases outside the gene matches. Libraries were prepared by immunoSEQ multiplex PCR; TCRdb keeps only in-frame clonotypes and omits some of them. Observed are about 33,000 clones, no singletons, with the top ten taking about 6%. This clone was recorded a few times. No antigen is known for it. The read ends 3 residues before the CDR3 terminus; that terminus is restored from the germline J gene.

The J gene is TRBJ2-5, the V gene TRBV29-1; 8 bases match TRBD2. The TCR sequence derives from a human donor with common variable immunodeficiency. Source material: peripheral blood mononuclear cells. The CDR3: CSGSSDGGAIETQYF. The sequenced part of the CDR3 DNA is TGCAGCGGATCCTCCGACGGGGGGGCCATAGAGACC.